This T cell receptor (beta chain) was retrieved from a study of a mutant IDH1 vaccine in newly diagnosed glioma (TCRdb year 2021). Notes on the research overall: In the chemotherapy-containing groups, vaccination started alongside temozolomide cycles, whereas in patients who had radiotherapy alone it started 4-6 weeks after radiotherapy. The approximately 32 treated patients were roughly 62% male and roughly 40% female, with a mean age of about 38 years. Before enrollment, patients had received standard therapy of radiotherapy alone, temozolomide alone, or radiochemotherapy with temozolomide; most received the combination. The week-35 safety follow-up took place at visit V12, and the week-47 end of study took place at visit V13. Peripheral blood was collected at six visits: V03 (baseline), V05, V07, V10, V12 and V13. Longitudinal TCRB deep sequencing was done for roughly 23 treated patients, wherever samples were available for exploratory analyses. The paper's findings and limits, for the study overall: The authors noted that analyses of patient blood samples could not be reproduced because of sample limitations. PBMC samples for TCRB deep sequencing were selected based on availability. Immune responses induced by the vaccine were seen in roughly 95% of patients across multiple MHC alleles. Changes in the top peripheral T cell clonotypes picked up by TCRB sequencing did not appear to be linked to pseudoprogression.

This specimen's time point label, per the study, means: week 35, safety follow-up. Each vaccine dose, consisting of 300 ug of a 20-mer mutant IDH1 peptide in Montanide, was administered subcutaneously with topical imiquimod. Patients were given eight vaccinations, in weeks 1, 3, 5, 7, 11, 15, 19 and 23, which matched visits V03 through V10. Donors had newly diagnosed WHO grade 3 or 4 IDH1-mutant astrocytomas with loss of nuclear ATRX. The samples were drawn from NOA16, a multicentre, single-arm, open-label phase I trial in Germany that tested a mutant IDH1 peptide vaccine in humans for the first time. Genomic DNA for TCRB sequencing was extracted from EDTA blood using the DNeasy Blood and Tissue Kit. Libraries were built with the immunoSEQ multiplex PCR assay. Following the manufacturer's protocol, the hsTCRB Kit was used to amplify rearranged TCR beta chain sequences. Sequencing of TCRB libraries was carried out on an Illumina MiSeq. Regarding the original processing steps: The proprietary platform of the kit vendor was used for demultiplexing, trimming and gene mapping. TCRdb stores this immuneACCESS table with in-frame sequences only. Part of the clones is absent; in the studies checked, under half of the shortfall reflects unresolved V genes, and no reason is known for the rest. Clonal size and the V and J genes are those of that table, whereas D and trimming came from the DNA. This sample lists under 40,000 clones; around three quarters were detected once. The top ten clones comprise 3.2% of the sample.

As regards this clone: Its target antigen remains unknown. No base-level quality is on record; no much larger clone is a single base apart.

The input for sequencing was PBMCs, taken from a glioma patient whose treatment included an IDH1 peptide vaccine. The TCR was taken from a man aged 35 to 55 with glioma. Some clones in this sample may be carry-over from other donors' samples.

The CDR3 region reads CASSPPEGGSYEQYF. The DNA sequence is TGTGCCAGCTCACCACCGGAAGGGGGGTCCTACGAGCAGTACTTC. The rearranged chain carries TRBV18 and TRBJ2-7; the D match is possibly TRBD1 or TRBD2, with 6 bases aligned in each. Deletion took 0 bases off V and 1 base off J, with a span of 10 bases between the germline ends. Measured from the cysteine to the phenylalanine, the CDR3 is 15 residues long. Solely the CDR3 DNA is kept, with 45 bases framed from the first base. The germline V gene specifies KGHSH as CDR1 and LQKENI as CDR2.